A selection of T cell receptor beta chains follows, all from one sample in a study of cytomegalovirus exposure and HLA in healthy donors. Sequencing used immunoSEQ multiplex PCR; TCRdb keeps in-frame clones, though not all of them. This table has around 150,000 clones, approximately 68% appearing once. The sequencing sample was made of PBMCs. These receptor sequences come from a man in his forties in good health and CMV-seronegative. Each CDR3 is given with its conserved first and last residue. The D gene is left open where the match is weak. The size field is filled for only some rows; it gives once, few, many or a size class.

clone_size j_call v_call d_call cdr3_aa cdr3_nt
NA TRBJ2-7 TRBV6-8 NA CASSYSRRGEQYF TGTGCCAGCAGTTACTCGAGGAGGGGAGAGCAGTACTTC
NA TRBJ2-7 TRBV4-3 TRBD1 CASSHGTGTGYEQYF TGCGCCAGCAGCCACGGGACAGGGACAGGCTACGAGCAGTACTTC
NA TRBJ2-3 TRBV19 TRBD1 CASHRDREKDTQYF TGTGCCAGCCACCGGGACAGGGAAAAAGATACGCAGTATTTT
NA TRBJ2-5 TRBV10-2 NA CASSDWAGETQYF TGCGCCAGCAGTGATTGGGCGGGGGAGACCCAGTACTTC
few TRBJ1-4 TRBV7-2 TRBD1 CASSGRQGLNEKLFF TGTGCCAGCAGTGGACGACAGGGACTTAATGAAAAACTGTTTTTT
few TRBJ1-1 TRBV18 NA CASSLQRGGRLSEAFF TGTGCCAGCTCACTCCAACGGGGGGGGAGGTTGTCTGAAGCTTTCTTT
few TRBJ2-5 TRBV6-6 TRBD1 CASTRDRGLETQYF TGTGCCAGCACTAGGGACAGGGGTTTGGAGACCCAGTACTTC
NA TRBJ1-2 TRBV2 NA CASSEGDTTADYGYTF TGTGCCAGCAGTGAAGGAGACACAACTGCTGACTATGGCTACACCTTC
once TRBJ2-3 TRBV4-3 TRBD2 CASSQGGLAGGTDTQYF TGCGCCAGCAGCCAAGGCGGACTAGCGGGAGGAACAGATACGCAGTATTTT
NA TRBJ1-5 TRBV5-1 NA CASSLYSNQPQNF TGCGCCAGCAGCTTATATAGCAATCAGCCCCAGAATTTT
NA TRBJ1-2 TRBV6-1 NA CASRESYGYTF TGTGCCAGCAGGGAGTCCTATGGCTACACCTTC
NA TRBJ1-5 TRBV28 NA CASYRVGMGQPQHF TGTGCCAGCTACAGGGTCGGTATGGGTCAGCCCCAGCATTTT
NA TRBJ1-5 TRBV30 NA CAWNRGQINQPQHF TGTGCCTGGAACCGTGGACAGATAAATCAGCCCCAGCATTTT
NA TRBJ2-5 TRBV2 NA CASRVDIVETQYF TGTGCCAGCAGGGTAGACATCGTAGAGACCCAGTACTTC
NA TRBJ1-2 TRBV15 TRBD1 CATSRDKGQTNYGYPF TGTGCCACCAGCAGAGATAAGGGACAGACAAACTATGGCTACCCCTTC
few TRBJ2-7 TRBV27 NA CASSSGVYDEQYF TGTGCCAGCAGTTCGGGGGTTTATGACGAGCAGTACTTC
NA TRBJ2-1 TRBV20-1 NA CSAWDQGPQFF TGCAGTGCCTGGGACCAGGGGCCTCAATTCTTC
NA TRBJ2-7 TRBV10-2 NA CASSPGQYEQYF TGCGCCAGCAGTCCCGGACAGTACGAGCAGTACTTC
NA TRBJ2-7 TRBV5-1 TRBD1 CASSPATGENEQYF TGCGCCAGCAGCCCGGCCACAGGGGAAAACGAGCAGTACTTC
NA TRBJ2-7 TRBV7-6 TRBD1 CASSLDTWTGGTNGQYF TGTGCCAGCAGCTTAGACACATGGACAGGGGGGACCAACGGGCAGTACTTC
once TRBJ2-7 TRBV4-2 NA CASSGRTANSYEQYF TGTGCCAGCAGCGGCCGGACAGCAAACTCCTACGAGCAGTACTTC
NA TRBJ2-4 TRBV10-2 NA CASSGAGTKNIQYF TGCGCCAGCAGTGGTGCGGGGACGAAAAACATTCAGTACTTC
few TRBJ1-1 TRBV4-3 NA CASSQDRGRMNTEAFF TGCGCCAGCAGCCAAGATCGGGGAAGGATGAACACTGAAGCTTTCTTT
few TRBJ2-3 TRBV6-1 TRBD1 CASSEPTGGTDTQYF TGTGCCAGCAGTGAACCGACAGGGGGCACAGATACGCAGTATTTT
NA TRBJ2-5 TRBV5-1 TRBD1 CASSFRGRRQETQYF TGCGCCAGCAGCTTCAGGGGGCGCCGGCAAGAGACCCAGTACTTC
once TRBJ2-1 TRBV30 NA CAWSVQSLYNEQFF TGTGCCTGGAGTGTACAATCTCTCTACAATGAGCAGTTCTTC
once TRBJ2-7 TRBV5-6 NA CASSLGSPREQYF TGTGCCAGCAGCTTGGGGAGTCCTCGAGAGCAGTACTTC
NA TRBJ1-2 TRBV30 NA CAWTLSFDGYTF TGTGCCTGGACTTTGAGTTTTGATGGCTACACCTTC
NA TRBJ1-1 TRBV9 NA CASSVGTNLNTEAFF TGTGCCAGCAGCGTAGGGACAAATCTGAACACTGAAGCTTTCTTT
NA TRBJ2-7 TRBV7-2 TRBD2 CASSTTGTSAYEQYF TGTGCCAGCAGCACAACCGGGACTAGCGCTTACGAGCAGTACTTC
few TRBJ2-7 TRBV27 TRBD1 CASSYDRAHEQYF TGTGCCAGCAGTTACGACAGGGCCCACGAGCAGTACTTC